The rows below give T cell receptor beta chains drawn from one sample of a study of blood T cell repertoires in COVID-19. Produced via immunoSEQ multiplex PCR; TCRdb's table is partial and in-frame only. This table has 120,000 to 150,000 clones, less than 90% appearing once. Material: peripheral blood. The receptors were sampled from a human donor in a cohort sampled during active COVID-19. CDR3s include the opening cysteine and the closing phenylalanine or tryptophan. A D gene is named only where the DNA matches it firmly. Clone sizes are given selectively: once, few, many, or a class where the clone is expanded.

TRBD2,.,TRBJ2-7,TRBV5-5,TGTGCCAGCAGCTTGGCGGCGGGGGGGAGCTCCTACGAGCAGTACTTC,CASSLAAGGSSYEQYF
TRBD2,few,TRBJ2-5,TRBV28,TGTGCCAGCAGTTTGATGCGGGGGGGCCTGTTGGGGCAAGAGACCCAGTACTTC,CASSLMRGGLLGQETQYF
TRBD1,.,TRBJ1-6,TRBV28,TGTGCCAGCACCTGGGGACAGGGTTCTAGGTCCTATAATTCACCCCTCCACTTT,CASTWGQGSRSYNSPLHF
TRBD2,.,TRBJ2-5,TRBV12-3/TRBV12-4,TGTGCCAGCAGTGCTAGCGGGGTTGAGACCCAGTACTTC,CASSASGVETQYF
.,.,TRBJ1-4,TRBV5-8,TGTGCCAGCAGCTTGGGGCCGAAAAAACTGTTTTTT,CASSLGPKKLFF
.,.,TRBJ1-4,TRBV5-1,TGCGCCAGCAGCTCCGGGTCCGATGAAAAACTGTTTTTT,CASSSGSDEKLFF
.,.,TRBJ1-1,TRBV18,TGTGCCAGCTCACCAACAGGCACGAACACTGAAGCTTTCTTT,CASSPTGTNTEAFF
.,.,TRBJ2-1,TRBV10-3,TGTGCCATCAGTGAGTCGAGGAGGGAGCAGTTCTTC,CAISESRREQFF
TRBD1,.,TRBJ1-2,TRBV24-1,TGTGCCACCAGTGACTCGGGACAGAACTATGGCTACACCTTC,CATSDSGQNYGYTF
.,.,TRBJ2-7,TRBV7-8,TGTGCCAGCAGCTCCCGGGACTCTTCCTACGAGCAGTACTTC,CASSSRDSSYEQYF
.,many,TRBJ2-7,TRBV6-5,TGTGCCAGCAGTACGGGGGGCGGCCACGAGCAGTACTTC,CASSTGGGHEQYF
TRBD1,.,TRBJ1-2,TRBV5-4,TGTGCCAGCAGCTTGGATGCAGGGGGGATGTCTGGCTACACCTTC,CASSLDAGGMSGYTF
TRBD1,.,TRBJ1-2,TRBV5-1,TGCGCCAGCAGCCCCTCCGGGACAGGGACCGGCTACACCTTC,CASSPSGTGTGYTF
TRBD1,.,TRBJ1-2,TRBV29-1,TGCAGCGTTGAATTGGGACAGGGGGACTATGGCTACACCTTC,CSVELGQGDYGYTF
.,.,TRBJ2-4,TRBV7-2,TGTGCCAGCAGCCCCACTCGTGACATTCAGTACTTC,CASSPTRDIQYF
.,few,TRBJ2-2,TRBV6-1,TGTGCCAGCAGTGACCAGGGCAGGGGAGTTAACACCGGGGAGCTGTTTTTT,CASSDQGRGVNTGELFF
.,once,TRBJ1-1,TRBV19,TGTGCCAGTAGTATAGATCTAGGCAGGGAGGACACTGAAGCTTTCTTT,CASSIDLGREDTEAFF
.,.,TRBJ2-2,TRBV5-1,TGCGCCAGCAAGAAAGGGAGCAACACCGGGGAGCTGTTTTTT,CASKKGSNTGELFF
TRBD1,.,TRBJ1-2,TRBV5-5,TGTGCCAGCAGCACGGGACAGCTAGGCTACACCTTC,CASSTGQLGYTF
TRBD1,.,TRBJ2-5,TRBV18,TGTGCCAGCTCAAAGGACAGGGAAGAGACCCAGTACTTC,CASSKDREETQYF
TRBD1,.,TRBJ2-2,TRBV19,TGTGCCAGTAGTACGCTCTCCGGGACAGATTTTAGCACCGGGGAGCTGTTTTTT,CASSTLSGTDFSTGELFF
TRBD2,.,TRBJ2-7,TRBV6-5,TGTGCCAGCAGTTACTCAGCCCAGGGACTATACGAGCAGTACTTC,CASSYSAQGLYEQYF
TRBD1,.,TRBJ1-1,TRBV9,TGTGCCAGCAGCGTAGCTCGGGGACAGGCAAGGAACACTGAAGCTTTCTTT,CASSVARGQARNTEAFF
TRBD1,once,TRBJ1-2,TRBV5-8,TGTGCCAGCAGCTTGTTGGGACAGCACTATGGCTACACCTTC,CASSLLGQHYGYTF
.,few,TRBJ1-4,TRBV6-5,TGTGCCAGCAGTTACTCGGCAGGGCTTAGTAATGAAAAACTGTTTTTT,CASSYSAGLSNEKLFF
TRBD1,few,TRBJ2-7,TRBV19,TGTGCCAGCCGACAGGGGTTCGGCGAGCAGTACTTC,CASRQGFGEQYF
.,.,TRBJ1-1,TRBV5-1,TGCGCCAGCAGCTGGGAACAGGGATTCACTGAAGCTTTCTTT,CASSWEQGFTEAFF
.,.,TRBJ2-1,TRBV10-1,TGCGCCAGCAGTGAGACTCCAGACAGCTCCTACAATGAGCAGTTCTTC,CASSETPDSSYNEQFF
.,.,TRBJ2-5,TRBV5-1,TGCGCCAGCAGCTCCTCCAGGGAGACCCAGTACTTC,CASSSSRETQYF
.,few,TRBJ2-4,TRBV2,TGTGCCAGCAGTGAAAGTAGGGGTCGGCTAGCCAAAAACATTCAGTACTTC,CASSESRGRLAKNIQYF
.,.,TRBJ1-2,TRBV7-9,TGTGCCAGCAGCTTGAGCTATGGCTACACCTTC,CASSLSYGYTF
.,few,TRBJ1-2,TRBV25-1,TGTGCCAGCACCTCCTCCTTCGGGGGTGGCTACACCTTC,CASTSSFGGGYTF
.,.,TRBJ1-4,TRBV5-1,TGCGCCAGCAGCCCGGGACACCCCGCAACTAATGAAAAACTGTTTTTT,CASSPGHPATNEKLFF
TRBD1,.,TRBJ1-5,TRBV30,TGTGCCTGGAGTGGGAGGGGGCTGGATCAGCCCCAGCATTTT,CAWSGRGLDQPQHF
TRBD2,.,TRBJ2-5,TRBV9,TGTGCCAGCAGCGCCCATAGCGGGGGGTCGCAAGAGACCCAGTACTTC,CASSAHSGGSQETQYF
.,.,TRBJ1-2,TRBV7-9,TGTGCCAGCAGCTTTGCGGGTATGAATGGCTACACCTTC,CASSFAGMNGYTF
TRBD1,.,TRBJ2-1,TRBV11-3,TGTGCCAGCAGCCCCCATACAGGGGATTCATCCCTCTACAATGAGCAGTTCTTC,CASSPHTGDSSLYNEQFF
.,.,TRBJ1-2,TRBV7-2,TGTGCCAGCAGCATCGGGGAGACTAACTATGGCTACACCTTC,CASSIGETNYGYTF
.,.,TRBJ1-3,TRBV13,TGTGCCAGCAGCACCCGGACAGGAAACACCATATATTTT,CASSTRTGNTIYF
.,.,TRBJ1-1,TRBV5-1,TGCGCCAGCAGCCCCCCCGGGGGCACTGAAGCTTTCTTT,CASSPPGGTEAFF
.,.,TRBJ2-7,TRBV6-5,TGTGCCAGCAGTTACTTGGCAGGGGGACTCTACGAGCAGTACTTC,CASSYLAGGLYEQYF
.,.,TRBJ1-2,TRBV29-1,TGCAGCGTTCAGGGAGGGGCGAACTATGGCTACACCTTC,CSVQGGANYGYTF
.,once,TRBJ1-5,TRBV7-2,TGTGCCAGCAGCTTAGCAGCAGGGCTGTATAGCAATCAGCCCCAGCATTTT,CASSLAAGLYSNQPQHF
.,.,TRBJ2-3,TRBV5-1,TGCGCCAGCAGCTTGGAGGGGGAAACCAATACGCAGTATTTT,CASSLEGETNTQYF
.,.,TRBJ1-1,TRBV28,TGTGCCAGCAATCGAGACACTGAAGCTTTCTTT,CASNRDTEAFF
TRBD1,.,TRBJ2-1,TRBV27,TGTGCCAGCAGTTCTCAACACAGGGGGCGCAATGAGCAGTTCTTC,CASSSQHRGRNEQFF
.,.,TRBJ1-1,TRBV6-4,TGTGCCAGCAGTCCAGGGAACATGAACACTGAAGCTTTCTTT,CASSPGNMNTEAFF
TRBD1,.,TRBJ1-6,TRBV5-4,TGTGCCAGCAGCGTACGGGACAGCTTTAATTCACCCCTCCACTTT,CASSVRDSFNSPLHF
.,.,TRBJ2-2,TRBV5-1,TGCGCCAGCAGCCGGATGGCGGCCGCTGGGGAGCTGTTTTTT,CASSRMAAAGELFF
.,few,TRBJ1-1,TRBV5-4,TGTGCCAGCAGCCAGACAGAACGCACTGAAGCTTTCTTT,CASSQTERTEAFF
.,once,TRBJ1-1,TRBV5-5,TGTGCCAGCAGCTCCCTTGGAGGGAACACTGAAGCTTTCTTT,CASSSLGGNTEAFF
TRBD2,.,TRBJ2-5,TRBV5-4,TGTGCCAGCAGCTTGCCTAGCGGGAGCCAAGAGACCCAGTACTTC,CASSLPSGSQETQYF
.,once,TRBJ1-5,TRBV7-2,TGTGCCAGCAGCTTAGCGCCCGGGAATAGCAATCAGCCCCAGCATTTT,CASSLAPGNSNQPQHF
.,once,TRBJ1-1,TRBV7-2,TGTGCCAGCAGCTTGGGGCGGAACACTGAAGCTTTCTTT,CASSLGRNTEAFF
.,.,TRBJ1-2,TRBV19,TGTGCCAGTAGTAATGGGAAGGGGAACTATGGCTACACCTTC,CASSNGKGNYGYTF
TRBD2,.,TRBJ2-3,TRBV7-2,TGTGCCAGCAGCTTAGAGGGACTAGCGGCAGATACGCAGTATTTT,CASSLEGLAADTQYF
.,.,TRBJ2-2,TRBV2,TGTGCCAGCATTCCCGCGAACACCGGGGAGCTGTTTTTT,CASIPANTGELFF